This T cell receptor beta chain derives from a study of human T cells and chemical hapten exposure. Overall study: Skin on the upper inner arm, about 2 cm by about 2 cm in size, was sensitized with 2% DPC.

The germline V and J ends were trimmed by 0 bases and 2 bases, with 14 bases remaining between them. The CDR3 has 18 residues. Germline V gene lookup returns CDR1 SGHTA and CDR2 FQGTGA. Regarding time point: pre-sensitization, week 0. The treatment: therapeutic diphenylcyclopropenone sensitization with weekly scalp DPC. This clonotype has only a few counts. Authors' analysis steps: Ranging from roughly 23,224 to 750,000, TCR counts per sample had a median value of around 92,000. One entry per CDR3 protein results from TCRdb running MiXCR on the RACE reads. These V and J calls derive from TCRdb rather than the authors' analysis. The data contain around 300,000 distinct CDR3 sequences, around 5.5% of them singletons.

The sequence came from a woman aged 18-29 years with alopecia areata. Some clones in this sample may be carry-over from other donors' samples. V usage is TRBV7-3 and J usage is TRBJ2-6; the D gene could be TRBD1 or TRBD2 (6 bases each). This specimen consisted of whole blood, obtained in connection with sensitization to the hapten diphenylcyclopropenone (DPC). The CDR3 is CASSLTGAGGAGANVLTF. In nucleotides, the CDR3 is TGTGCCAGCAGCTTAACGGGGGCTGGCGGGGCTGGGGCCAACGTCCTGACTTTC.